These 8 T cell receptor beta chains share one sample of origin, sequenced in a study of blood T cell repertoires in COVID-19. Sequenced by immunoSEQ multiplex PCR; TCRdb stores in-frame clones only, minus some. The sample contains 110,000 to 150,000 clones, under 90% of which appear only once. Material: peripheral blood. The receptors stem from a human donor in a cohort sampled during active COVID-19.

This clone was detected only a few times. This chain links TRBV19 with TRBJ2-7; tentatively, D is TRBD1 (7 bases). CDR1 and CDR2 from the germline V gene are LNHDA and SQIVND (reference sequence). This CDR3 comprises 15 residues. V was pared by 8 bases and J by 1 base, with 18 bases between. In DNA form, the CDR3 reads TGTGCCAGTGGAGGGGGCTACAGCGGTTCCTACGAGCAGTACTTC. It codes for CASGGGYSGSYEQYF.

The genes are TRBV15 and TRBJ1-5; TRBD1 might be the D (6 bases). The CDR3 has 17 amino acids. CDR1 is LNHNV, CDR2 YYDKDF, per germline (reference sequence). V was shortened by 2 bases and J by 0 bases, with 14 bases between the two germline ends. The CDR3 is CATSRIQGMDSNQPQHF. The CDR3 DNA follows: TGTGCCACCAGCAGAATCCAGGGGATGGATAGCAATCAGCCCCAGCATTTT.

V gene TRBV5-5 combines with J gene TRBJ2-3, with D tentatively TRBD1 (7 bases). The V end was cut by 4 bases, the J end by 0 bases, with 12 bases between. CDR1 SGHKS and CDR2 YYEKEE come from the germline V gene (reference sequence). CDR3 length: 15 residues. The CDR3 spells CASSLRGVSTDTQYF. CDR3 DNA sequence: TGTGCCAGCAGCCTCAGGGGGGTAAGCACAGATACGCAGTATTTT. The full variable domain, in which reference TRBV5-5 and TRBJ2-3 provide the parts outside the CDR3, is DAGVTQSPTHLIKTRGQQVTLRCSPISGHKSVSWYQQVLGQGPQFIFQYYEKEERGRGNFPDRFSARQFPNYSSELNVNALLLGDSALYLCASSLRGVSTDTQYFGPGTRLTVL.

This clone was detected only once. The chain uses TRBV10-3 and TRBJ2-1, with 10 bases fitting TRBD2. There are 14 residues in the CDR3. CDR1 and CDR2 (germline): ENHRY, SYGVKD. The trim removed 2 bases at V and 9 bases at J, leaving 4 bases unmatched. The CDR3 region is CAISETSGKGEQFF. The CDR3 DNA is TGTGCCATCAGTGAGACTAGCGGGAAGGGTGAGCAGTTCTTC.

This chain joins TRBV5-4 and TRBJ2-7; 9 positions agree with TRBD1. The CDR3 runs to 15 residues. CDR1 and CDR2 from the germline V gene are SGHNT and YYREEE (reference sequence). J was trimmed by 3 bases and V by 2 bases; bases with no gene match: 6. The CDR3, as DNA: TGTGCCAGCAGCTTTCCGGGACAGGGTGTCTACGAGCAGTACTTC. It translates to CASSFPGQGVYEQYF. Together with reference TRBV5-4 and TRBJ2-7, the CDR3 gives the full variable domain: ETGVTQSPTHLIKTRGQQVTLRCSSQSGHNTVSWYQQALGQGPQFIFQYYREEENGRGNFPPRFSGLQFPNYSSELNVNALELDDSALYLCASSFPGQGVYEQYFGPGTRLTVT.

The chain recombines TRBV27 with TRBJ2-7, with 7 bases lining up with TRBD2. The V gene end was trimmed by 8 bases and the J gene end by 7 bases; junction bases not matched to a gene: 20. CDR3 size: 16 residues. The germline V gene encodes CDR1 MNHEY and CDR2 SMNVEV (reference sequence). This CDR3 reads CASYHPSSGARGEQYF. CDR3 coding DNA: TGTGCCAGCTACCACCCCTCTAGCGGAGCACGGGGGGAGCAGTACTTC.

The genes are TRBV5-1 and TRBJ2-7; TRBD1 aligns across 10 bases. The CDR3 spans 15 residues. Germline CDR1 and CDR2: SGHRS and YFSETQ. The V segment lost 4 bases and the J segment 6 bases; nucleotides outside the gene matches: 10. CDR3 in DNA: TGCGCCAGCAGCCATACCGACAGGGGGCTGAGCGAGCAGTACTTC. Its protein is CASSHTDRGLSEQYF.

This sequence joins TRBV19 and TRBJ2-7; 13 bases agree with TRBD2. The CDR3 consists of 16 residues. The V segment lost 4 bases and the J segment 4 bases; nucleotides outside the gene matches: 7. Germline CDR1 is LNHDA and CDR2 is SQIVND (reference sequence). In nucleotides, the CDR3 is TGTGCCAGTAGTAAACCGGGACTAGCGGGAAGATACGAGCAGTACTTC. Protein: CASSKPGLAGRYEQYF. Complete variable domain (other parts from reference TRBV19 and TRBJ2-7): DGGITQSPKYLFRKEGQNVTLSCEQNLNHDAMYWYRQDPGQGLRLIYYSQIVNDFQKGDIAEGYSVSREKKESFPLTVTSAQKNPTAFYLCASSKPGLAGRYEQYFGPGTRLTVT.